The 13 T cell receptor beta chains presented below share a single source sample, sequenced in a study of blood T cell repertoires in COVID-19. The repertoire was sequenced with immunoSEQ multiplex PCR; TCRdb's copy has only in-frame clones and lacks some. The repertoire holds hundreds of thousands of clones, with roughly 87% as singletons. The sample comprised peripheral blood. The receptor source for this set is a man aged 18 to 29 with active or convalescent COVID-19.

The chain couples TRBV19 to TRBJ2-5, with 7 positions matching TRBD2. The CDR3 contains 15 residues. V trimming: 1 base; J trimming: 2 bases; junction bases outside the gene matches: 4. The germline CDR1 and CDR2 sequences are LNHDA and SQIVND (reference sequence). CDR3 sequence reads: CASSIGTRSQETQYF. CDR3 nucleotides: TGTGCCAGTAGTATAGGGACTAGGAGTCAAGAGACCCAGTACTTC.

This sequence joins TRBV7-6 and TRBJ1-1; 10 bases line up with TRBD1. The CDR3 covers 16 residues. V dropped 3 bases and J dropped 3; count of bases not matched to a gene: 7. The germline CDR1 and CDR2 sequences are SGHVS and FNYEAQ. The CDR3 spells CASSLGQGWEDTEAFF. The CDR3 nucleotides are TGTGCCAGCAGCTTGGGACAGGGGTGGGAAGACACTGAAGCTTTCTTT.

The J gene is TRBJ2-1, the V gene TRBV7-9, with TRBD2 as a possible D gene (5 bases). The CDR3 sequence is 12 residues long. Germline V gene data show CDR1 as SEHNR and CDR2 as FQNEAQ (reference sequence). Trimming took off 5 bases at V and 10 bases at J, with 12 bases between the two ends. CDR3 coding DNA: TGTGCCAGCAGCCCCCTCTCGGGGGAGCAGTTCTTC. Amino acid sequence: CASSPLSGEQFF. Full variable domain (rest looked up from reference TRBV7-9 and TRBJ2-1): DTGVSQNPRHKITKRGQNVTFRCDPISEHNRLYWYRQTLGQGPEFLTYFQNEAQLEKSRLLSDRFSAERPKGSFSTLEIQRTEQGDSAMYLCASSPLSGEQFFGPGTRLTVL.

The V gene is TRBV28, the J gene TRBJ2-2, with 7 bases identical to TRBD2. J was trimmed by 2 bases and V by 2 bases; bases with no gene match: 11. The V gene's germline CDR1 is MDHEN and CDR2 SYDVKM. The CDR3 runs 18 residues. The CDR3: CASSLDQSSGANTGELFF. For the CDR3, the DNA is TGTGCCAGCAGTTTAGATCAATCTAGCGGAGCAAACACCGGGGAGCTGTTTTTT.

The DNA of the CDR3 is TGTGCCAGCAGCCAATCGGGACAGGGGGAGTCCTTGGAGCAGTACTTC. It is translated as CASSQSGQGESLEQYF. The chain has TRBV16 and TRBJ2-7; the match to TRBD1 covers 11 bases. V lost 0 bases, J lost 7 bases, and 8 bases stayed unmatched. The CDR3 has 16 residues. Looked up from germline, CDR1 is KGHSY and CDR2 is FQNENV.

This chain joins TRBV14 and TRBJ2-7, with D possibly being TRBD1 (5 bases). The V end was cut by 1 base, the J end by 11 bases, with 12 bases between. This CDR3 is 12 amino acids long. In germline, CDR1 is SGHDN, CDR2 FVKESK. Here the CDR3 reads CASSQGSRAEYF. The CDR3 coding sequence is TGTGCCAGCAGCCAAGGGTCCAGGGCGGAGTACTTC. Complete variable domain (other parts from reference TRBV14 and TRBJ2-7): EAGVTQFPSHSVIEKGQTVTLRCDPISGHDNLYWYRRVMGKEIKFLLHFVKESKQDESGMPNNRFLAERTGGTYSTLKVQPAELEDSGVYFCASSQGSRAEYFGPGTRLTVT.

The V and J genes are TRBV2 and TRBJ1-1, with D possibly TRBD1 on 5 matching bases. Between the trimmed V and J ends, which lost 2 bases and 5 bases, there was a span of 15 bases. The CDR3 runs to 15 residues. CDR1 is SNHLY, CDR2 FYNNEI, per germline. The CDR3 DNA follows: TGTGCCAGCAGTGAAAGGTCGGGGGGGGATACTGAAGCTTTCTTT. It encodes CASSERSGGDTEAFF.

The chain combines TRBV28 with TRBJ2-2; 7 bases map to TRBD1. The junction had 5 bases not matched to a gene; V was cut back by 3 bases and J by 7 bases. The germline V gene has CDR1 MDHEN and CDR2 SYDVKM. The CDR3 totals 14 residues. The DNA for the CDR3 is TGTGCCAGCAGTTTGGAGACAGGGCTCGGGGAGCTGTTTTTT. This encodes CASSLETGLGELFF.

The rearrangement uses TRBV27 and TRBJ2-5, with 7 bases that match TRBD2. J gave up 2 bases and V 7 bases, and 4 bases lay outside the gene matches. The CDR3 loop spans 13 amino acids. The germline V gene encodes CDR1 MNHEY and CDR2 SMNVEV (reference sequence). The CDR3 spells CASNPAGQETQYF. The CDR3 region has the DNA TGTGCCAGCAACCCAGCGGGGCAAGAGACCCAGTACTTC.

The V and J genes are TRBV5-1 and TRBJ1-4, with D perhaps TRBD1 (5 bases). V lost 3 bases to trimming and J lost 7 bases, with 13 bases between them. This CDR3 has 14 residues. Germline CDR1 SGHRS, CDR2 YFSETQ. CDR3 sequence: CASSSGAGGEKLFF. The CDR3 coding sequence is TGCGCCAGCAGCTCCGGGGCGGGGGGTGAAAAACTGTTTTTT.

The chain is built from TRBV11-2 and TRBJ1-6; a weak D match, TRBD1 (5 bases). The length of the CDR3 is 15 residues. The V and J ends lost 6 bases and 0 bases respectively, with 9 bases between them. Germline V lookup: CDR1 SGHAT, CDR2 FQNNGV. CDR3 loop: CASRQANSYNSPLHF. CDR3 DNA: TGTGCCAGCAGACAGGCAAACTCCTATAATTCACCCCTCCACTTT.

CDR3 bases: TGTGCCAGCTCTCACACTCCGACAGGGGCGGGCACTGAAGCTTTCTTT. The encoded protein is CASSHTPTGAGTEAFF. The chain couples TRBV18 to TRBJ1-1; 8 bases line up with TRBD1. CDR1 is KGHSH and CDR2 is LQKENI in the germline V gene. CDR3 size: 16 residues. The ends lost 6 bases at V and 4 bases at J; junction bases unmatched: 13.

The rearrangement joins TRBV18 to TRBJ2-2; 7 nucleotides line up with TRBD1. The CDR3 is 16 amino acids. Unmatched junction bases numbered 9, after V lost 4 bases and J lost 4 bases. Germline CDR1 KGHSH, CDR2 LQKENI. CDR3 bases: TGTGCCAGCTCACTAAACCTACAGGGGAGCACCGGGGAGCTGTTTTTT. It is translated as CASSLNLQGSTGELFF.